This entry lists 20 T cell receptor beta chains sequenced from one sample in a study of T cell changes during pregnancy in multiple sclerosis. Data came from immunoSEQ multiplex PCR; TCRdb stores just in-frame clones and leaves some out. The sample has approximately 90,000 clones, 85% to 95% seen once. The sequencing used peripheral blood, collected in the third trimester of pregnancy. The receptors come from a female donor with multiple sclerosis, enrolled in a pregnancy study.

J is TRBJ2-3 and V is TRBV6-4, with TRBD2 matching 9 bases. The CDR3 runs to 15 residues. The germline V gene has CDR1 MRHNA and CDR2 SNTAGT. V was pared by 4 bases and J by 2 bases, with 4 bases of the junction left unmatched. This CDR3 is CASSAGTSLTDTQYF. Written as DNA, the CDR3 is TGTGCCAGCAGTGCCGGGACTAGCCTCACAGATACGCAGTATTTT.

J is TRBJ2-2 and V is TRBV5-1; D is perhaps TRBD2 (5 bases). V was cut by 0 bases and J by 7 bases, with 13 bases left in between. Germline V gene lookup returns CDR1 SGHRS and CDR2 YFSETQ. The CDR3 contains 15 residues. The CDR3 spells CASSLGITGNGELFF. CDR3 in DNA: TGCGCCAGCAGCTTGGGGATCACCGGGAACGGGGAGCTGTTTTTT.

The chain is built from TRBV7-9 and TRBJ2-3, with D perhaps matching TRBD2 (5 bases). This CDR3 contains 16 residues. V lost 0 bases and J lost 0, with 10 bases in between. In germline, CDR1 is SEHNR, CDR2 FQNEAQ (reference sequence). Written as DNA, the CDR3 is TGTGCCAGCAGCTTAGCTACGGGAATAAGCACAGATACGCAGTATTTT. It specifies CASSLATGISTDTQYF.

This chain connects TRBV6-6 to TRBJ2-1; 10 nucleotides match TRBD2. Germline loops: CDR1 MNHNY, CDR2 SVGAGI (reference sequence). This CDR3 comprises 15 residues. With V trimmed by 2 bases and J by 5 bases, 3 bases remained unmatched. In nucleotides, the CDR3 is TGTGCCAGCAGTTACCTCAGCGGGAGGGACAATGAGCAGTTCTTC. This codes for CASSYLSGRDNEQFF.

V is TRBV10-3 and J is TRBJ2-3, with D tentatively TRBD2 (6 bases). Trimming stripped 3 bases from V and 1 base from J, with 17 bases between. The germline V gene encodes CDR1 ENHRY and CDR2 SYGVKD. This CDR3 is 17 amino acids long. The CDR3 is CAISDYLGTGGTDTQYF. CDR3 DNA sequence: TGTGCCATCAGTGATTATCTCGGAACGGGAGGCACAGATACGCAGTATTTT.

The chain joins TRBV28 to TRBJ2-7; 8 nucleotides match TRBD1. This CDR3 comprises 14 residues. Trimming took 6 bases from V and 2 from J; bases not matched to a gene: 6. Germline V gene sequence: CDR1 MDHEN, CDR2 SYDVKM. CDR3 DNA sequence: TGTGCCAGCAGAAGACAGGGGCTGCCCTACGAGCAGTACTTC. Its protein product is CASRRQGLPYEQYF.

This chain joins TRBV4-1 and TRBJ1-3, with D uncertain. The germline V and J ends were trimmed by 3 bases and 0 bases, with 12 bases remaining between them. Germline lookup yields CDR1 MGHRA and CDR2 YSYEKL. This CDR3 contains 16 residues. The CDR3 sequence is CASSQGELRSGNTIYF. The CDR3 region has the DNA TGCGCCAGCAGCCAGGGAGAACTCCGCTCTGGAAACACCATATATTTT.

The chain uses TRBV25-1 and TRBJ2-1, with TRBD1 as a possible D gene (5 bases). The CDR3 contains 14 residues. CDR1 is MGHDK and CDR2 is SYGVNS in the germline V gene. The V and J ends lost 4 bases and 9 bases respectively, with 16 bases between them. The chain's CDR3 is CASSVTGPLGEQFF. The DNA of the CDR3 is TGTGCCAGCAGTGTAACAGGCCCTTTGGGTGAGCAGTTCTTC.

The gene calls are TRBV11-2 and TRBJ2-2; TRBD2 agrees at 12 bases. CDR1 is SGHAT, CDR2 FQNNGV, per germline. V lost 1 base to trimming and J lost 4 bases; unmatched junction nucleotides: 7. This CDR3 contains 18 residues. In nucleotides, the CDR3 is TGTGCCAGCAGCTTAGCTAGCGGGAGGGCCGGAGGCACCGGGGAGCTGTTTTTT. Encoded protein: CASSLASGRAGGTGELFF. Complete variable domain (other parts from reference TRBV11-2 and TRBJ2-2): EAGVAQSPRYKIIEKRQSVAFWCNPISGHATLYWYQQILGQGPKLLIQFQNNGVVDDSQLPKDRFSAERLKGVDSTLKIQPAKLEDSAVYLCASSLASGRAGGTGELFFGEGSRLTVL.

The rearrangement links TRBV9 to TRBJ2-2; 8 bases line up with TRBD2. Germline V gives CDR1 SGDLS, CDR2 YYNGEE. V dropped 4 bases and J dropped 8; count of bases not matched to a gene: 7. The CDR3 covers 14 residues. Here the CDR3 reads CASSSGTRGGELFF. CDR3 bases: TGTGCCAGCAGCTCCGGGACTAGGGGGGGGGAGCTGTTTTTT.

The J gene is TRBJ2-1, the V gene TRBV5-6; 10 nucleotides match TRBD1. Germline lookup yields CDR1 SGHDT and CDR2 YYEEEE. J was trimmed by 5 bases and V by 2 bases; bases with no gene match: 10. This CDR3 contains 17 residues. The CDR3 bases are TGTGCCAGCAGCTTATACGGGACAGGGGTTGAGGACAATGAGCAGTTCTTC. It encodes CASSLYGTGVEDNEQFF.

CDR3 nucleotide sequence: TGCGCCAGCAGCCAAGGGACAAACTACGAGCAGTACTTC. It specifies CASSQGTNYEQYF. The chain recombines TRBV4-1 with TRBJ2-7, with D possibly TRBD1 on 5 matching bases. Germline assignment: CDR1 MGHRA and CDR2 YSYEKL. The ends were cut back, 1 base at V and 3 bases at J, with 7 bases in the middle. The CDR3 totals 13 residues.

V usage is TRBV11-3 and J usage is TRBJ1-4; D is undetermined. CDR3 size: 14 residues. Germline V gives CDR1 SGHNT, CDR2 YENEEA. Trimming stripped 1 base from V and 2 bases from J, with 5 bases between. CDR3 DNA: TGTGCCAGCAGCTTAGTCCATACTAATGAAAAACTGTTTTTT. This gives the protein CASSLVHTNEKLFF.

V usage is TRBV30 and J usage is TRBJ2-5; 15 positions agree with TRBD2. The CDR3 has 18 residues. Germline trimming cut 3 bases from V and 2 bases from J; bases unmatched to any gene: 10. Germline CDR1 GTSNPN, CDR2 SVGIG (reference sequence). CDR3 in amino acids: CAWRGGGLAGGKQETQYF. CDR3 in DNA: TGTGCCTGGAGGGGAGGGGGACTAGCGGGAGGAAAACAAGAGACCCAGTACTTC.

The CDR3 sequence is CASSYSGTADYEQYF. CDR3 in DNA: TGCGCCAGCAGCTACTCCGGGACAGCAGACTACGAGCAGTACTTC. The chain employs TRBV5-1 and TRBJ2-7, with 7 nucleotides matching TRBD1. The CDR3 sequence is 15 residues long. Trimming took 3 bases from V and 3 from J; bases not matched to a gene: 9. CDR1 and CDR2 (germline): SGHRS, YFSETQ.

The chain combines TRBV14 with TRBJ2-7, with D possibly TRBD2 on 6 matching bases. The CDR3 loop spans 18 amino acids. Trimming cost V 5 bases and J 0 bases, with 23 bases left between them. Germline V gives CDR1 SGHDN, CDR2 FVKESK. The CDR3: CASSSTPDLAESSYEQYF. The CDR3 DNA is TGTGCCAGCAGCTCTACACCGGACTTAGCGGAGAGCTCCTACGAGCAGTACTTC.

V usage is TRBV11-2 and J usage is TRBJ2-7, with TRBD2 matching over 7 bases. V lost 0 bases and J lost 2; bases outside the gene matches: 4. The germline V gene has CDR1 SGHAT and CDR2 FQNNGV. The CDR3 extends over 15 amino acids. DNA for the CDR3: TGTGCCAGCAGCTTAGACTCGGGAGGAACCTACGAGCAGTACTTC. Translated, it gives CASSLDSGGTYEQYF.

The V and J genes are TRBV6-1 and TRBJ2-2; D may be TRBD1 (5 bases). Germline CDR1 and CDR2: MNHNS and SASEGT. The CDR3 covers 16 residues. Trimming pared 4 bases from V and 6 bases from J, leaving 18 bases between. The CDR3 is CASSAGISGYAGELFF. CDR3 DNA sequence: TGTGCCAGCAGTGCAGGGATATCGGGTTACGCCGGGGAGCTGTTTTTT.

The chain employs TRBV10-3 and TRBJ1-5; D is perhaps TRBD1 (5 bases). The ends were cut back, 1 base at V and 0 bases at J, with 10 bases in the middle. The germline gives CDR1 ENHRY, CDR2 SYGVKD. The CDR3 length is 16 residues. In DNA, the CDR3 is TGTGCCATCAGTGAGTGGGGAGGGACTAGCAATCAGCCCCAGCATTTT. Its translation is CAISEWGGTSNQPQHF.

V gene TRBV7-9 combines with J gene TRBJ2-5, with D possibly TRBD2 on 5 matching bases. The V gene's germline CDR1 is SEHNR and CDR2 FQNEAQ (reference sequence). The CDR3 is made up of 16 amino acids. Trimming took off 3 bases at V and 3 bases at J, with 17 bases between the two ends. Written as DNA, the CDR3 is TGTGCCAGCAGCTTTGGGTCCCGGGGTTGGGAAGAGACCCAGTACTTC. The encoded protein is CASSFGSRGWEETQYF.